This TCR beta chain was retrieved from a study of cytotoxic CD8 clonotypes in ibrutinib-treated CLL. Overall study findings and caveats: Among the clonotypes, public ones were uncommon and contracted or held stable on treatment.

Germline V gives CDR1 ENHRY, CDR2 SYGVKD. This CDR3 comprises 11 residues. TCRdb's table, derived via immunoSEQ multiplex PCR, lists solely in-frame clones and lacks some. The sample includes some 160,000 clones, 81% of them seen just once. Remarks on this clone: Antigen specificity is unknown. A read error may produce the germline difference seen at one junction end.

The sample was PBMCs, taken after 12 months of ibrutinib treatment. J is TRBJ2-2 and V is TRBV10-3; D remains unclear. The TCR was taken from a human donor with chronic lymphocytic leukemia. CDR3 protein: CGLPSTGELFF. The DNA of the CDR3 is TGCGGGCTGCCGAGCACCGGGGAGCTGTTTTTT.